This T cell receptor beta chain was sequenced for a study of T cell repertoires in cytomegalovirus infection. A single record per CDR3 protein comes from TCRdb applying MiXCR to the reads. The table records roughly 760,000 distinct CDR3 sequences, approximately 34% of them present only once. Findings of the study overall: CMV-specific TCR beta clonotypes restricted by HLA-C were the ones dominating the ex vivo response.

The length of the CDR3 is 16 residues. CDR1 and CDR2 (germline): MNHNY, SVGAGI (reference sequence). V lost 7 bases and J 0 bases, leaving 19 bases between the germline ends. Details on this clonotype: Its antigen remains unidentified.

The sequence was collected from a human donor in good health (CMV status not recorded). Some clones in this sample may be carry-over from other donors' samples. The chain employs TRBV6-6 and TRBJ2-7; D may be TRBD2 (6 bases). Sequencing used PBMCs. The CDR3 reads CASKKSLEGSSYEQYF. The CDR3 bases are TGTGCCAGCAAAAAGTCACTGGAGGGGAGCTCCTACGAGCAGTACTTC.